What follows are 17 T cell receptor beta chains derived from one specimen sequenced in a study of T-cell memory formation after mild COVID-19. TCRdb analysed the 5' RACE reads with MiXCR anew, one entry per CDR3 protein. This table holds hundreds of thousands of distinct CDR3 sequences, more than 20% found once. Sequencing used PBMCs or a T cell subset sorted from them (not recorded which). The receptor set was obtained from an adult woman who had mild COVID-19 (a few samples of this study predate the infection). Cell type and time point are not known.

This clonotype came up a few times. V gene TRBV20-1 combines with J gene TRBJ1-1, with no clear D. Trimming took off 1 base at V and 0 bases at J, with 12 bases between the two ends. This CDR3 spans 15 amino acids. Per the germline V gene, CDR1 is DFQATT and CDR2 is SNEGSKA (reference sequence). The CDR3 here is CSARGAILMNTEAFF. The CDR3 DNA reads TGCAGTGCTAGAGGAGCAATATTAATGAACACTGAAGCTTTCTTT.

V and J are TRBV6-2 or TRBV6-3 and TRBJ2-5, with 7 bases identical to TRBD2. This CDR3 comprises 15 residues. V lost 5 bases to trimming and J lost 5 bases; unmatched junction nucleotides: 11. Germline-derived CDR1 and CDR2 are MNHEY and SVGEGT. Here the CDR3 reads CASSRQTSTGETQYF. CDR3 coding DNA: TGTGCCAGCAGTAGACAGACTAGCACCGGGGAGACCCAGTACTTC.

This clonotype occurred many times. The V call is TRBV4-3, the J call TRBJ2-2; D ambiguous. The CDR3 extends over 12 amino acids. Between the trimmed V and J ends, which lost 4 bases and 8 bases, there was a span of 8 bases. CDR1 and CDR2 (germline): LGHNA, YSLEER. The CDR3 loop reads CASSPSDGELFF. CDR3 nucleotide sequence: TGCGCCAGCAGCCCGTCGGATGGGGAGCTGTTTTTT.

The V gene is TRBV20-1, the J gene TRBJ2-7; a possible D gene is TRBD1 (6 bases). Per the germline V gene, CDR1 is DFQATT and CDR2 is SNEGSKA (reference sequence). The CDR3 covers 15 residues. The ends were cut back, 6 bases at V and 5 bases at J, with 23 bases in the middle. The CDR3 DNA reads TGCAGTGCGCGTTCCTCCGGGACACTCTTCGACGAGCAGTACTTC. Amino acids: CSARSSGTLFDEQYF.

The chain employs TRBV27 and TRBJ2-3, with 7 bases lining up with TRBD2. Losses at the gene ends were 6 bases for V and 2 bases for J; bases not matched to a gene: 8. The CDR3 is made up of 15 amino acids. Germline V gene lookup returns CDR1 MNHEY and CDR2 SMNVEV (reference sequence). CDR3 coding DNA: TGTGCCAGCAGCGGCGGGGGTGCCTTCACAGATACGCAGTATTTT. It is translated as CASSGGGAFTDTQYF.

This clonotype was counted between two and nine times. The chain employs TRBV27 and TRBJ2-6, with TRBD2 matching 14 bases. Germline CDR1 reads MNHEY; CDR2 reads SMNVEV (reference sequence). The CDR3 has 18 amino acids. V shed 6 bases, J shed 2 bases, and the junction held 6 bases outside the gene matches. CDR3 sequence: CASRPPTSGRAGANVLTF. CDR3 in DNA: TGTGCCAGCAGACCGCCGACTAGCGGGAGGGCTGGGGCCAACGTCCTGACTTTC.

The chain is built from TRBV15 and TRBJ2-5, with 11 bases lining up with TRBD1. The CDR3 has 15 residues. V gave up 3 bases and J gave up 4 bases; unmatched junction bases: 4. Germline V gene data show CDR1 as LNHNV and CDR2 as YYDKDF (reference sequence). The CDR3 nucleotides are TGTGCCACCAGCAGGGACAGGGGGCTGGGAGAGACCCAGTACTTC. The encoded protein is CATSRDRGLGETQYF.

The rearrangement joins TRBV5-4 to TRBJ2-1; 8 positions match TRBD2. The germline V gene encodes CDR1 SGHNT and CDR2 YYREEE (reference sequence). The CDR3 covers 12 residues. Trimming took 7 bases from V and 7 from J; bases not matched to a gene: 4. The CDR3 loop is CASYGGRNEQFF. The CDR3 DNA sequence: TGTGCCAGCTACGGCGGGAGGAATGAGCAGTTCTTC.

The chain has TRBV24-1 and TRBJ2-1; D remains ambiguous. Germline V gene sequence: CDR1 KGHDR, CDR2 SFDVKD. The CDR3 has 13 residues. Trimming removed 2 bases from V and 6 bases from J, with 7 bases in between. The CDR3 sequence is CATSDYLGNEQFF. The CDR3 DNA follows: TGTGCCACCAGTGATTACCTAGGCAATGAGCAGTTCTTC.

This clonotype was seen at least ten times. CDR3 amino acids: CASSQGRGDTQYF. DNA for the CDR3: TGTGCCAGCAGCCAAGGAAGGGGGGATACGCAGTATTTT. The chain combines TRBV3-1 with TRBJ2-3; a weak D match, TRBD1 (6 bases). CDR1 and CDR2 from the germline V gene are LGHDT and YNNKEL (reference sequence). The CDR3 loop spans 13 amino acids. The ends were cut back, 1 base at V and 6 bases at J, with 8 bases in the middle.

This clonotype was observed a few times. This chain uses TRBV4-1 with TRBJ2-6, with D possibly TRBD1 on 6 matching bases. CDR1 and CDR2 from the germline V gene are MGHRA and YSYEKL. The CDR3 loop spans 20 amino acids. V was clipped by 3 bases and J by 1 base, with 22 bases between them. The CDR3 DNA follows: TGCGCCAGCAGCCACGGAAACCGGGACACCGTGAGGTCTGGGGCCAACGTCCTGACTTTC. Translated, it gives CASSHGNRDTVRSGANVLTF.

The gene calls are TRBV27 and TRBJ1-6; no clear D gene. The CDR3 is 13 amino acids. Germline lookup yields CDR1 MNHEY and CDR2 SMNVEV (reference sequence). With 2 bases removed from V and 8 bases from J, the gap between germline ends came to 7 bases. CDR3 loop: CASSLARDSPLHF. The CDR3 region has the DNA TGTGCCAGCAGTTTAGCTCGGGATTCACCCCTCCACTTT.

The J gene is TRBJ2-5, the V gene TRBV5-5, with unresolved D. The germline gives CDR1 SGHKS, CDR2 YYEKEE (reference sequence). V lost 4 bases and J 1 base, leaving 8 bases between the germline ends. The CDR3 totals 13 residues. CDR3 bases: TGTGCCAGCAGCGTGGCACCCCAAGAGACCCAGTACTTC. It specifies CASSVAPQETQYF.

This clonotype was seen only a few times. DNA for the CDR3: TGTGCCAGCAGCCCCCTACCGAGGAGCGGGGGTTTAGATACGCAGTATTTT. It encodes CASSPLPRSGGLDTQYF. The gene calls are TRBV9 and TRBJ2-3, with TRBD2 matching 8 bases. Germline V gives CDR1 SGDLS, CDR2 YYNGEE. CDR3 length: 17 amino acids. V lost 4 bases to trimming and J lost 5 bases; unmatched junction nucleotides: 15. Filled out from reference TRBV9 and TRBJ2-3, the complete variable domain reads DSGVTQTPKHLITATGQRVTLRCSPRSGDLSVYWYQQSLDQGLQFLIQYYNGEERAKGNILERFSAQQFPDLHSELNLSSLELGDSALYFCASSPLPRSGGLDTQYFGPGTRLTVL.

This clonotype was found a few times. The rearrangement links TRBV29-1 to TRBJ2-5, with 10 bases fitting TRBD1. CDR1 and CDR2 from the germline V gene are SQVTM and ANQGSEA. The CDR3 contains 14 residues. Germline trimming cut 3 bases from V and 4 bases from J; bases unmatched to any gene: 5. The CDR3 DNA reads as TGCAGCGTTGACCCTCGGACAGGGGGAGAGACCCAGTACTTC. This sequence encodes CSVDPRTGGETQYF.

This clonotype came up once. A much larger clonotype is one base distant, so this may be a read error. This is likely a read error, given that the CDR3 carries no conserved phenylalanine or tryptophan at its end. The J gene is TRBJ2-7, the V gene TRBV25-1; D gene ambiguous. The CDR3 spans 12 residues. V was clipped by 4 bases and J by 1 base, with 5 bases between them. Per germline, CDR1 MGHDK and CDR2 SYGVNS. CDR3 coding DNA: TGTGCCAGCAGTGCCGGGTCCTACGAGCAGTACTTA. Its protein product is CASSAGSYEQYL.

The chain recombines TRBV7-9 with TRBJ2-1; D may be TRBD2 (5 bases). Germline V gene sequence: CDR1 SEHNR, CDR2 FQNEAQ (reference sequence). V was trimmed by 2 bases and J by 8 bases, leaving 10 bases between them. The CDR3 extends over 13 amino acids. The CDR3: CASSLLMDYEQFF. The CDR3 region has the DNA TGTGCCAGCAGCTTACTTATGGACTATGAGCAGTTCTTC.